This entry concerns a single T cell receptor beta chain. In this sample, this clonotype turned up a few times. Its cognate antigen has yet to be identified. Base qualities are not recorded, but no much larger clone differs from it by a single base. This sample is drawn from a study of vaccination and CD4 T cells after COVID-19 (dated by TCRdb to between 2022 and 2023). In the study overall: SARS-CoV-2 positivity had been established in the convalescent patients by nasal swab PCR, and mild disease was recorded in nine of these patients and severe disease in one. Overlapping spike peptide pools from SARS-CoV-2 and from the common cold coronaviruses HCoV-NL63, HCoV-OC43 and HCoV-229E were used as culture stimuli. Two doses of either the Pfizer-BioNTech BNT162b2 vaccine (n=8) or the Moderna mRNA-1273 vaccine (n=2) were administered to participants. The spike-specific CD4+ TCR repertoire was compared before and after mRNA vaccination in 10 to 11 COVID-19 convalescent patients and a few infection-naive healthy vaccine recipients. Post-COVID blood samples from convalescent patients were collected a median of roughly 100 days after diagnosis, with a range of roughly 30 to 170 days. The convalescent cohort included six males and four females, with two Hispanic individuals, seven Caucasians, two Asians and one multiracial person. Control cultures used a CEFX viral epitope pool as positive control, an HIV-1 Nef peptide pool as negative control, or no peptide. The time from the second vaccine dose to post-vaccine blood sampling had a median of around 72 days and ranged from about 14 to 250 days.

Read against the paper, the sample's treatment or condition label means: roughly 10-day PBMC culture with coronavirus spike peptide pools or control peptides (ViraFEST assay). The study used the ViraFEST assay, which expanded antigen-specific T cells with peptide pools and then identified expanded clonotypes by TCR sequencing. Positive SARS-CoV-2 PCR tests in the convalescent patients dated from March to December 2020, before Alpha, Beta and Delta variants emerged in the United States. PBMCs were cultured at approximately 2.1 million per well in IMDM supplemented with approximately 5% human AB serum and around 10 IU/ml IL-2, with approximately 11 ug/ml peptide pools added. On days 3 and 7, half of the culture medium was replaced with fresh IL-2-containing medium. CD4+ T cells were isolated after about 10 days of culture through negative selection using the EasySep CD4+ T cell isolation kit. Ficoll-Paque Plus gradient centrifugation was used to isolate PBMCs from whole blood, and the isolated PBMCs were then either used fresh or cryopreserved at -140C. Each culture condition was generally run in triplicate wells.

Points the paper makes about the study in general: In convalescent patients, a median around 90% of post-vaccine SARS-CoV-2-reactive clones were detected only after vaccination, suggesting vaccine-specific priming. Although the median number of SARS-CoV-2-reactive clonotypes went up from around 19 after infection to roughly 40 after vaccination, the increase was not significant. In convalescent patients, nearly all vaccine-specific clones (304 of 307) were found to be mono-reactive for SARS-CoV-2 spike rather than cross-reactive with common cold coronaviruses. The study included relatively few convalescent patients and did not analyze early timepoints after natural infection.

The library was produced with PCR. TCR sequencing of DNA from cultured CD4+ T cells used the Oncomine TCR Beta short-read assay at the Johns Hopkins FTIC core. Genomic DNA was extracted from the cultured CD4+ T cells with the QIAamp micro DNA kit. Oncomine TCR Beta libraries from cultured CD4+ T cells were pooled with unique dual indexes and sequenced on an Illumina iSeq 100. The published analysis was carried out like this. Non-productive sequences were removed, and CDR3s that did not start with C, did not end with F or W, or were shorter than 7 amino acids were discarded. Antigen-specific clonotypes were identified with the MANAFEST web application by comparing peptide-stimulated wells with reference and other culture wells. Positive clones required FDR below 0.05, an odds ratio above 5, and productive frequency above 0.1% in at least two of three replicate wells. A clonotype was classed as cross-reactive if the clonotype showed significant expansion both in SARS-CoV-2 spike wells and in at least one common cold coronavirus spike condition. Using R version 3.6.1, CDR3 homology was evaluated through Levenshtein distances (stringdist) along with unrooted phylogenetic trees (ape). TCRdb reprocessing: public reads trimmed at Q25 with fastp, clones called with MiXCR, in-frame beta chains kept. Each entry merges the rows of one CDR3 protein and shows their most common DNA and genes. The V and J calls and clone size are TCRdb's, not the authors'. This sample gives 20,000 to 30,000 distinct CDR3 sequences in total; 49% of them show up just once. The leading ten clones occupy 5% to 6.5% of the sample.

This TCR derives from a human donor who had recovered from COVID-19. Sequences were obtained from CD4+ T cells from blood, cultured in vitro.

In nucleotides, the sequence is TGTGCCAGCATAGAAACCGGGGAGCTGTTTTTT. This encodes CASIETGELFF. The V and J segments used are TRBV28 and TRBJ2-2, with no D gene named confidently. The V and J ends are trimmed by 7 bases and 5 bases, leaving 5 bases between them. From the germline V gene, CDR1 is MDHEN and CDR2 is SYDVKM. From cysteine to phenylalanine, the CDR3 is 11 amino acids long. CDR3 DNA only is kept here, 33 bases in frame from base 1.